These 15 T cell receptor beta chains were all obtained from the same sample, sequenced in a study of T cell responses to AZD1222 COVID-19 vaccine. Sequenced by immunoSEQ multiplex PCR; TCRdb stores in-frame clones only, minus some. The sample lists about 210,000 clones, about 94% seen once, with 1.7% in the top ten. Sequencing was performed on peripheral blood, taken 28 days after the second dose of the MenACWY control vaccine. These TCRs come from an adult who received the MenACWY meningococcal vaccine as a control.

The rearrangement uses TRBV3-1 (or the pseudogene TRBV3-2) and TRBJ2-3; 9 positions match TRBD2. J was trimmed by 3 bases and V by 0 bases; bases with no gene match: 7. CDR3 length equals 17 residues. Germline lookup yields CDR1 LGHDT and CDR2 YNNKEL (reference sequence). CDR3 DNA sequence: TGTGCCAGCAGCCAAGATCTTTCCGCGGGGGGGACAGATACGCAGTATTTT. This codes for CASSQDLSAGGTDTQYF.

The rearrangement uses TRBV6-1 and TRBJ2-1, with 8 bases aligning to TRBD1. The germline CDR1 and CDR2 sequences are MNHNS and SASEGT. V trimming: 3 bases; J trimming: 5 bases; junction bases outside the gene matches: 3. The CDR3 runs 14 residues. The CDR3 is CASSEGQENNEQFF. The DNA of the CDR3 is TGTGCCAGCAGTGAGGGACAGGAGAACAATGAGCAGTTCTTC.

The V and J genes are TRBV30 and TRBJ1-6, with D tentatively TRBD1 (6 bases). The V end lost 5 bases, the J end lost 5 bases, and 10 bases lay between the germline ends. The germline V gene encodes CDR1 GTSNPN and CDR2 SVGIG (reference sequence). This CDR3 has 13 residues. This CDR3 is CAWAGQNNSPLHF. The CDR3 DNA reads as TGTGCCTGGGCGGGACAAAATAATTCACCCCTCCACTTT.

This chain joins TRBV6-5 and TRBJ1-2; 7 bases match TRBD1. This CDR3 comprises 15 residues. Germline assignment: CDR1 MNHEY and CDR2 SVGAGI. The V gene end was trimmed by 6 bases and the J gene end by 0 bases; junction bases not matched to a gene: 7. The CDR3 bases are TGTGCCAGCAGGGACAGGCTGGGAGCTAACTATGGCTACACCTTC. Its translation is CASRDRLGANYGYTF.

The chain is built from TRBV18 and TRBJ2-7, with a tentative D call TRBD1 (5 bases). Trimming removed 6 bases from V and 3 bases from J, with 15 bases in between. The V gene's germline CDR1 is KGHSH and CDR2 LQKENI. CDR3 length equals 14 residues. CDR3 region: CASSPSYQGYEQYF. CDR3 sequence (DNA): TGTGCCAGCTCCCCATCGTATCAGGGCTACGAGCAGTACTTC.

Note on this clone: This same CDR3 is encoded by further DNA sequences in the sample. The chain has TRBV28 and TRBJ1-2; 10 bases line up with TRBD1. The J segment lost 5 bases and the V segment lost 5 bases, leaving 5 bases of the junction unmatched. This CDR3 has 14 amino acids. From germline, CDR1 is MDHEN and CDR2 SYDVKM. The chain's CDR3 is CASSPPGQGYGYTF. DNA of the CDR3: TGTGCCAGCAGTCCTCCGGGACAGGGGTATGGCTACACCTTC.

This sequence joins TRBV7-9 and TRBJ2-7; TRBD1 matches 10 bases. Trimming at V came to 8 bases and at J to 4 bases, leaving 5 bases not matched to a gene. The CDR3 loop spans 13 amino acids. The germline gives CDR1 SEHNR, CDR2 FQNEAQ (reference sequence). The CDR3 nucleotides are TGTGCCAGCGAGGGACAGGGGTCTTACGAGCAGTACTTC. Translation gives CASEGQGSYEQYF.

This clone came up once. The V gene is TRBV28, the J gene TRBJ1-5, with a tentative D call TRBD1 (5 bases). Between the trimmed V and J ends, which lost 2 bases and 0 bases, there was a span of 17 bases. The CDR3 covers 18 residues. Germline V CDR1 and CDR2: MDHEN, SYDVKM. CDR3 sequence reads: CASSLISSGPYSNQPQHF. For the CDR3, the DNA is TGTGCCAGCAGTTTAATTTCTTCAGGGCCCTATAGCAATCAGCCCCAGCATTTT.

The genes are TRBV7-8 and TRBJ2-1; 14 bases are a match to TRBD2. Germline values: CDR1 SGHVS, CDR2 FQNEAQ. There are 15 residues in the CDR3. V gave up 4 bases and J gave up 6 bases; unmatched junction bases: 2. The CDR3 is CASSSTSGGGNEQFF. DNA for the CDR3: TGTGCCAGCAGCTCGACTAGCGGGGGGGGCAATGAGCAGTTCTTC.

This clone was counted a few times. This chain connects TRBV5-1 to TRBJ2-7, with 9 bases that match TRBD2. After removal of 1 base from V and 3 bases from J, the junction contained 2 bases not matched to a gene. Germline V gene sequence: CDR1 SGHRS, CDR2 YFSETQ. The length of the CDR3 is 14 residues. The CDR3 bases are TGCGCCAGCAGCTTGAGCGGGGGGCACTACGAGCAGTACTTC. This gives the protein CASSLSGGHYEQYF.

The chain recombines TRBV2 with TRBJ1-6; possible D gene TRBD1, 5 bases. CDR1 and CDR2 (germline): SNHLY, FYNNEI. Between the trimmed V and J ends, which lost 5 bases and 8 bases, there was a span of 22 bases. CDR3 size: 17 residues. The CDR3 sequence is CASSQPPGVGAHSPLHF. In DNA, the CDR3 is TGTGCCAGCAGTCAACCCCCTGGGGTAGGGGCTCATTCACCCCTCCACTTT.

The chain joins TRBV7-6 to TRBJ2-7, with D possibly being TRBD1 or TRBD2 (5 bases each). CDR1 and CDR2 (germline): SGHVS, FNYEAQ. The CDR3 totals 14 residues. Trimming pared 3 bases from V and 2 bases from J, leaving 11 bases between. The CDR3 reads CASSFGGTAYEQYF. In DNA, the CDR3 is TGTGCCAGCAGCTTTGGGGGAACGGCCTACGAGCAGTACTTC.

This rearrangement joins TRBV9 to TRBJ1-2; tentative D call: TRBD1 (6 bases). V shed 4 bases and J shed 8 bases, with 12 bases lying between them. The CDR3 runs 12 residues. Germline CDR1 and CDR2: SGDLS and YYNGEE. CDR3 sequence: CASSTQGYGYTF. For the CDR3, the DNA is TGTGCCAGCAGCACACAGGGATACGGCTACACCTTC.

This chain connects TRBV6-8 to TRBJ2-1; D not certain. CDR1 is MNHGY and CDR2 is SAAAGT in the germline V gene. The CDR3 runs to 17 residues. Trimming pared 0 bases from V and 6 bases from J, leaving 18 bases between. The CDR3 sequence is CASSYSAVFPDRNEQFF. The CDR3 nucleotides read TGTGCCAGCAGTTACTCAGCCGTTTTCCCGGACCGCAATGAGCAGTTCTTC.

CDR3 protein: CASSLWPAGGGEKLFF. The CDR3 DNA is TGTGCCAGCAGTTTATGGCCGGCGGGGGGCGGGGAAAAACTGTTTTTT. V and J are TRBV27 and TRBJ1-4, with a tentative D call TRBD1 (6 bases). Germline V lookup: CDR1 MNHEY, CDR2 SMNVEV (reference sequence). The CDR3 covers 16 residues. The ends were cut back, 1 base at V and 8 bases at J, with 17 bases in the middle.